Listed below are T cell receptor beta chains from one sample, sequenced in a study of blood T cell repertoires in COVID-19. Here immunoSEQ multiplex PCR was the method, and the copy in TCRdb shows in-frame clones only, minus some. The repertoire holds tens of thousands of clones, over 80% seen once, with around 4.5% in the top ten. Sample: peripheral blood. The receptor set was obtained from a human donor in a cohort sampled during active COVID-19. The CDR3 runs from the conserved cysteine through the conserved F or W. A D gene is named only where the DNA matches it firmly. Clone size appears in some rows only: once, few, many, or a class for an expanded clone.

clone_size | j_call | d_call | v_call | cdr3_nt | cdr3_aa
NA | TRBJ2-2 | TRBD2 | TRBV2 | TGTGCCAGCAGTACAATAGCGGGAGGGCCGGGAGGGGAGCTGTTTTTT | CASSTIAGGPGGELFF
NA | TRBJ2-1 | NA | TRBV30 | TGTGCCTGGAGTAGCGGGCCCGAGCAGTTCTTC | CAWSSGPEQFF
NA | TRBJ2-1 | NA | TRBV18 | TGTGCCAGCTCACCAACAGCGGAGCCCTACAATGAGCAGTTCTTC | CASSPTAEPYNEQFF
NA | TRBJ2-6 | TRBD1 | TRBV5-1 | TGCGCCAGCAGCAAGGGACAGGACCGCTCTGGGGCCAACGTCCTGACTTTC | CASSKGQDRSGANVLTF
NA | TRBJ2-1 | TRBD2 | TRBV7-3 | TGTGCCAGCAGCCTCGGGACTACGAATGAGCAGTTCTTC | CASSLGTTNEQFF
NA | TRBJ1-2 | TRBD1 | TRBV5-1 | TGCGCCAGCAGCTTGGCGGGCAGGGGGCTTTCCTATGGCTACACCTTC | CASSLAGRGLSYGYTF
NA | TRBJ2-7 | NA | TRBV5-4 | TGTGCCAGCAGCACCGACATGCTAAGCTCCTACGAGCAGTACTTC | CASSTDMLSSYEQYF
NA | TRBJ1-2 | NA | TRBV28 | TGTGCCAGCAGTTTTATCCAGGGATTGGGCTACACCTTC | CASSFIQGLGYTF
NA | TRBJ1-5 | NA | TRBV30 | TGTGCCTGGAGTGTACGGGAGAATCAGCCCCAGCATTTT | CAWSVRENQPQHF
NA | TRBJ2-1 | TRBD2 | TRBV4-1 | TGCGCCAGCAGCCAAGAACGACTAGCGCAAGTCTCTAGCTCCTACAATGAGCAGTTCTTC | CASSQERLAQVSSSYNEQFF
NA | TRBJ2-2 | TRBD1 | TRBV24-1 | TGTGCCACCAGTGATCCCACCGGACAGGGTTTTTCCGGGGAGCTGTTTTTT | CATSDPTGQGFSGELFF
NA | TRBJ1-2 | TRBD1 | TRBV24-1 | TGTGCCACCGCCTCAGGGGGTCTCCTCCAGGATGGCTACACCTTC | CATASGGLLQDGYTF
NA | TRBJ2-3 | NA | TRBV28 | TGTGCCAGCAGTTTATCTGTCCTAGGTACAGATACGCAGTATTTT | CASSLSVLGTDTQYF
NA | TRBJ2-7 | TRBD1 | TRBV19 | TGTGCCAGTACCGGACAGGGAAGCTACGAGCAGTACTTC | CASTGQGSYEQYF
NA | TRBJ2-1 | TRBD2 | TRBV7-2 | TGTGCCAGCAGCTGGCGGGGGTTTCGGCGCTCCTACAATGAGCAGTTCTTC | CASSWRGFRRSYNEQFF
NA | TRBJ2-7 | NA | TRBV7-2 | TGTGCCAGCAGATACACAGGGACCTACGAGCAGTACTTC | CASRYTGTYEQYF
few | TRBJ2-7 | TRBD1 | TRBV25-1 | TGTGCCAGCAGTGATGGGAACAGGGGAACCTACGAGCAGTACTTC | CASSDGNRGTYEQYF
NA | TRBJ1-4 | NA | TRBV7-9 | TGTGCCAGCAGCCCGCCAGGAGGGACTAATGAAAAACTGTTTTTT | CASSPPGGTNEKLFF
NA | TRBJ2-5 | NA | TRBV6-1 | TGTGCCAGCAGTGAAGCTTGGAAGGGGCTGGAGACCCAGTACTTC | CASSEAWKGLETQYF
few | TRBJ2-5 | NA | TRBV21-1 | TGTGCCAGCAGCAAATCACGTAAGGGTAGGGGACAAGAGACCCAGTACTTC | CASSKSRKGRGQETQYF
NA | TRBJ2-3 | NA | TRBV10-3 | TGTGCCAGTACGGGTGTGGGAGATACGCAGTATTTT | CASTGVGDTQYF
NA | TRBJ1-1 | NA | TRBV28 | TGTGCCAGCAGTTTAAGGACAGAGGCTTTCTTT | CASSLRTEAFF